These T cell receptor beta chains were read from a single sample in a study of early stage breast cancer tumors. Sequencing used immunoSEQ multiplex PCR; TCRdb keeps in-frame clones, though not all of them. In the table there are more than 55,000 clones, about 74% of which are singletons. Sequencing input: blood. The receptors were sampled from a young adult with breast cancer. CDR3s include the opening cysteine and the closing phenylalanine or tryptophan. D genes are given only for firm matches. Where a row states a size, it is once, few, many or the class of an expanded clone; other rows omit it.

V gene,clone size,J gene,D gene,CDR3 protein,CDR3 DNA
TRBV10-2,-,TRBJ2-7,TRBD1,CASSGKTGSNHEQYF,TGCGCCAGCAGTGGCAAGACAGGGAGTAACCACGAGCAGTACTTC
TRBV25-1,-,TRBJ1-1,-,CASRADWVNTEAFF,TGTGCCAGCAGAGCCGACTGGGTGAACACTGAAGCTTTCTTT
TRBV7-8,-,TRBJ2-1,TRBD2,CASSSRTSGRYNEQFF,TGTGCCAGCAGCTCCCGGACTAGCGGGCGATACAATGAGCAGTTCTTC
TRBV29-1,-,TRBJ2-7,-,CSVGERDSEQYF,TGCAGCGTGGGGGAGAGGGACTCCGAGCAGTACTTC
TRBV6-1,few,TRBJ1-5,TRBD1,CASSGWAQNRGPQPQHF,TGTGCCAGCAGTGGATGGGCACAAAACAGGGGACCGCAGCCCCAGCATTTT
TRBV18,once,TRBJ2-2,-,CASSTENTGELFF,TGTGCCAGCTCAACAGAGAACACCGGGGAGCTGTTTTTT
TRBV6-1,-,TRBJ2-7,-,CASSEKPWQAPDNHEQYF,TGTGCCAGCAGTGAAAAGCCGTGGCAGGCTCCTGATAACCACGAGCAGTACTTC
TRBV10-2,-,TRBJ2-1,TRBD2,CASSFGTSGLNEQFF,TGCGCCAGCAGTTTTGGGACTAGCGGGCTCAATGAGCAGTTCTTC
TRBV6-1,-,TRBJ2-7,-,CASRALYEQYF,TGTGCCAGCAGGGCGTTATACGAGCAGTACTTC
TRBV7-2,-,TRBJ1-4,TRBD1,CASSLIGQVGTSTEKLFF,TGTGCCAGCAGCTTAATCGGACAGGTTGGGACAAGCACCGAAAAACTGTTTTTT
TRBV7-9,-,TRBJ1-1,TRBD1,CASSLGQITEAFF,TGTGCCAGCAGCTTGGGACAGATCACTGAAGCTTTCTTT
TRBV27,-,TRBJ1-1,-,CASSPTGGEAFF,TGTGCCAGCAGTCCCACAGGAGGTGAAGCTTTCTTT
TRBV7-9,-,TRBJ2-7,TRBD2,CASSSNGLAGGWEQYF,TGTGCCAGCAGCTCCAACGGACTAGCGGGTGGTTGGGAGCAGTACTTC
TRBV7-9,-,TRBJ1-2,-,CASSFTGDGYTF,TGTGCCAGCAGCTTTACGGGGGACGGCTACACCTTC
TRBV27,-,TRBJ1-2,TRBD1,CASSPRQGTLYGYTF,TGTGCCAGCAGTCCTAGACAGGGCACGCTCTATGGCTACACCTTC
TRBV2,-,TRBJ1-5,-,CASSESTVAHQPQHF,TGTGCCAGCAGTGAATCCACAGTGGCCCATCAGCCCCAGCATTTT
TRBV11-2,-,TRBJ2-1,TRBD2,CASSFGLAAGEQFF,TGTGCCAGCAGCTTCGGACTAGCGGCAGGTGAGCAGTTCTTC
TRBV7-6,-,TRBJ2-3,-,CASSLLSARTDTQYF,TGTGCCAGCAGCCTTCTCAGCGCCCGCACAGATACGCAGTATTTT